This is a list of T cell receptor beta chains from one sample in a study of T cell changes during pregnancy in multiple sclerosis. Method: immunoSEQ multiplex PCR; TCRdb's copy keeps in-frame clones and lacks some. The profile shows under 30,000 clones, approximately 89% of them singletons. Source: CD8+ T cells from peripheral blood mononuclear cells, taken after pregnancy. These receptors were collected from a female donor with multiple sclerosis, enrolled in a pregnancy study. The CDR3 runs from the conserved cysteine through the conserved F or W. D genes are given only for firm matches. Clone size is stated in some rows and not others, as once, few, many or a class when expanded.

J | D | V | size | CDR3
TRBJ1-1 | NA | TRBV6-5 | NA | CASSYGSEAFF
TRBJ2-1 | TRBD2 | TRBV7-9 | NA | CASSGTSGSHNEQFF
TRBJ2-1 | NA | TRBV7-2 | NA | CASSLLSDEQFF
TRBJ2-7 | NA | TRBV4-3 | NA | CASSPLMGREQYF
TRBJ2-6 | TRBD2 | TRBV4-3 | medium-sized | CASSQGTSSSGANVLTF
TRBJ2-1 | NA | TRBV15 | once | CATSPGYNEQFF
TRBJ2-7 | TRBD1 | TRBV4-2 | medium-sized | CASSQEVGDRAYEQYF
TRBJ1-5 | NA | TRBV5-5 | NA | CASSSTVSNQPQHF
TRBJ1-2 | TRBD1 | TRBV27 | NA | CASSLSDRDPNGYTF
TRBJ2-7 | NA | TRBV7-9 | NA | CASSLSREYYEQYF
TRBJ2-1 | NA | TRBV7-9 | NA | CASSPGWSSYNEQFF
TRBJ2-6 | NA | TRBV5-6 | NA | CASSPGDIRANVLTF
TRBJ2-7 | NA | TRBV5-1 | NA | CASSFGDSYEQYF
TRBJ1-3 | NA | TRBV9 | once | CASSETGISGNTIYF
TRBJ2-2 | TRBD2 | TRBV9 | NA | CASSVAAGGSGELFF
TRBJ2-1 | TRBD2 | TRBV4-2 | NA | CASSRGLAGRNEQFF
TRBJ2-7 | TRBD1 | TRBV7-9 | NA | CVSAGGSYEQYF
TRBJ2-7 | NA | TRBV7-9 | NA | CASSLAGHTSYEQYF
TRBJ2-7 | NA | TRBV21-1 | NA | CASSNEGVLINSYEQYF
TRBJ1-5 | NA | TRBV6-6 | NA | CASSFKAGPNQPQHF
TRBJ1-1 | TRBD1 | TRBV6-6 | NA | CASSPDRGLNTEAFF
TRBJ2-5 | NA | TRBV15 | NA | CATSRAGDEMETQYF
TRBJ2-7 | TRBD2 | TRBV6-1 | NA | CASRFTSGSSYEQYF
TRBJ1-1 | TRBD1 | TRBV9 | NA | CASSSTGLGDTEAFF
TRBJ2-7 | TRBD2 | TRBV29-1 | NA | CSVVLAGHYEQYF
TRBJ2-7 | TRBD2 | TRBV9 | few | CASSARWGTSSYEQYF
TRBJ2-1 | TRBD1 | TRBV6-5 | NA | CASSLGQFPDNEQFF
TRBJ2-7 | TRBD2 | TRBV27 | NA | CASSSWTSGRAFLYEQYF
TRBJ2-7 | TRBD1 | TRBV30 | NA | CAWGGTGTYEQYF
TRBJ1-1 | NA | TRBV19 | NA | CASRTRTGYTEAFF
TRBJ2-1 | TRBD2 | TRBV5-1 | NA | CASSPRGSGRAEVGNEQFF
TRBJ2-5 | NA | TRBV7-9 | NA | CASSFISTEGETQYF
TRBJ2-7 | TRBD2 | TRBV9 | NA | CASSVEAGGYYEQYF
TRBJ1-2 | TRBD1 | TRBV6-1 | once | CASNRDREGGYTF
TRBJ2-2 | TRBD2 | TRBV5-5 | medium-sized | CASSWGTSETGELFF
TRBJ1-2 | NA | TRBV5-1 | NA | CASSLERRTATAYGYTF